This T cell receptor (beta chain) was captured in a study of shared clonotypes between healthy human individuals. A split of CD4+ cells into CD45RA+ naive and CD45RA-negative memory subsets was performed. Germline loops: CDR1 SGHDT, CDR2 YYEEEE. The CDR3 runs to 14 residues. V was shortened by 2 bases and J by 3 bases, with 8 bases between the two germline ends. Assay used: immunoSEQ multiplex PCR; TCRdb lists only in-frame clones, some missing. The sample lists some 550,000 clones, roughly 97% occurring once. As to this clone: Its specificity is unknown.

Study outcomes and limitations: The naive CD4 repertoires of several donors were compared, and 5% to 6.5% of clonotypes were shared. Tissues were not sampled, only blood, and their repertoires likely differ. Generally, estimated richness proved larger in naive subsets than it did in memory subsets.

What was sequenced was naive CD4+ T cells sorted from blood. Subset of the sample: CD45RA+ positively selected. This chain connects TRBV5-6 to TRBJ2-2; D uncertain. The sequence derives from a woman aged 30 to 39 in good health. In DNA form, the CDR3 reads TGTGCCAGCAGCTTACGAGGACACACCGGGGAGCTGTTTTTT. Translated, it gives CASSLRGHTGELFF.